This paragraph reports one T cell receptor (beta chain). Its antigen remains unidentified. The data were obtained in a study of T-cell memory formation after mild COVID-19. Broader study findings: Among clones peaking at day 37 in the second wave, SARS-CoV-2 specificity remained unconfirmed.

The CDR3 covers 14 residues. In germline, CDR1 is DFQATT, CDR2 SNEGSKA (reference sequence). The trim removed 5 bases at V and 6 bases at J, leaving 9 bases unmatched. TCRdb used MiXCR to reprocess the 5' RACE reads, holding one entry per CDR3 protein. Of about 470,000 distinct CDR3 sequences listed, 20% to 25% are singletons. Sequencing was carried out using PBMCs or a T cell subset sorted from them (not recorded which). The chain links TRBV20-1 to TRBJ1-2; 10 bases fit TRBD1. The TCR was taken from an adult woman who had mild COVID-19 (a few samples of this study predate the infection). Cell type and time point are not known. CDR3 DNA: TGCAGTGCTTCGTTCCGACAGGGGGCTAATGGCTACACCTTC. It encodes CSASFRQGANGYTF.